This TCR beta chain is drawn from a study of T-cell memory formation after mild COVID-19. Turning to the study itself: In these data, TCR clusters were largely donor specific. Whole-study findings and limits: Within pre-infection memory, some responding clones were found, suggesting cross-reactive memory joined. Second-wave clones with a day 37 peak had unconfirmed SARS-CoV-2 specificity.

Germline CDR1 reads SGHTA; CDR2 reads FQGNSA. The V end was cut by 2 bases, the J end by 5 bases, with 10 bases between. The CDR3 runs to 14 residues. The TCR alpha and TCR beta cDNA libraries, bearing sample barcodes and UMIs, were generated by 5'RACE using constant-segment primers. TCRdb re-called the 5' RACE reads through MiXCR, storing one row per CDR3 protein. The sample has 120,000 or so distinct CDR3 sequences, over 15% seen once. This clonotype was counted a few times. Antigen specificity is unknown. The sequence was obtained from a man aged 18 to 35 who had mild COVID-19 (a few samples of this study predate the infection). Cell type and time point are not known. The chain is built from TRBV7-2 and TRBJ1-5; no clear D gene. The sample taken for sequencing was PBMCs or a T cell subset sorted from them (not recorded which). This CDR3 reads CASSLTSGHQPQHF. The CDR3 DNA follows: TGTGCCAGCAGCTTAACGTCAGGTCATCAGCCCCAGCATTTT. The complete variable domain, with remaining parts taken from reference TRBV7-2 and TRBJ1-5, reads GAGVSQSPSNKVTEKGKDVELRCDPISGHTALYWYRQSLGQGLEFLIYFQGNSAPDKSGLPSDRFSAERTGGSVSTLTIQRTQQEDSAVYLCASSLTSGHQPQHFGDGTRLSIL.